The source of this TCR beta chain is a study of blood T cell repertoires in COVID-19. Turning to the study itself: From the United States, Italy and Spain came samples of acute and convalescent COVID-19. The analysed material was cDNA or gDNA that came from T cells, B-cell-depleted T cells, or PBMCs.

V was pared by 3 bases and J by 4 bases, with 13 bases between. The CDR3 runs to 15 residues. Germline-derived CDR1 and CDR2 are SGHAT and FQNNGV. In its sample, this clone was seen once. Seattle's enrolled individuals joined amid active infection and were then monitored longitudinally. Authors' methods: Cell counts per sample came from amplifying reference gene primers. Assay used: immunoSEQ multiplex PCR; TCRdb lists only in-frame clones, some missing. V, J and clone size are those of that table, while D and trimming were read from the DNA. The table lists some 240,000 clones, 90% of them singletons, with 2.1% in the top ten.

The clonotype originates from a woman aged 55-70 years with COVID-19, enrolled during active disease. The sequencing sample was made of peripheral blood. The V and J genes are TRBV11-2 and TRBJ1-5, with unresolved D. CDR3 DNA sequence: TGTGCCAGCAGCTTCCTCATGGTTACTAATCAGCCCCAGCATTTT. Protein sequence: CASSFLMVTNQPQHF.